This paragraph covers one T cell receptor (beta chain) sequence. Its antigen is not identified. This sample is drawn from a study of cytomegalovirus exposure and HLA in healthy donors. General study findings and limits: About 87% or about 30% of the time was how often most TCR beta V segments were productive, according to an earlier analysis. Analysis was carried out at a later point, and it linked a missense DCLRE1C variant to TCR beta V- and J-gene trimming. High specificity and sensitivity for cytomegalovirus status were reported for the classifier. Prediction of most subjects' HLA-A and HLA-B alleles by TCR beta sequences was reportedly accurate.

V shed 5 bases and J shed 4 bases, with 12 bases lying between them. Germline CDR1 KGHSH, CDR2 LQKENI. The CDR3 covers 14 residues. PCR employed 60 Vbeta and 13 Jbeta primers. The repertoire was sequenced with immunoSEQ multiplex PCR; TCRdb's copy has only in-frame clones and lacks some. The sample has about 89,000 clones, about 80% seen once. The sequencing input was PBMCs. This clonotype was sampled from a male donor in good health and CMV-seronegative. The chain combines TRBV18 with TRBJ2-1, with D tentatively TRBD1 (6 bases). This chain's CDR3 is CASSSWTAYNEQFF. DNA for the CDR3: TGTGCCAGCTCAAGTTGGACAGCTTACAATGAGCAGTTCTTC.